This TCR beta chain was captured by sequencing in a study of blood T cell repertoires in COVID-19. The authors' processing: Cell counts per sample came from amplifying reference gene primers. The data were produced by immunoSEQ multiplex PCR, yet TCRdb's version contains in-frame clones alone and is incomplete. V and J calls plus clone size are reproduced from that table; the DNA served to infer D and trimming. The repertoire holds around 160,000 clones, with around 80% as singletons. Germline V gives CDR1 SGHNT, CDR2 YYREEE (reference sequence). Trimming took off 0 bases at V and 4 bases at J, with 10 bases between the two ends. The CDR3 extends over 14 amino acids. The sample holds a few counts of this clone.

This chain joins TRBV5-4 and TRBJ1-2; D is unresolved. Sequences were obtained from peripheral blood. This TCR was sampled from a woman older than 75 with acute or convalescent COVID-19. CDR3 nucleotide sequence: TGTGCCAGCAGCTTGGCAAGGAGTACCTATGGCTACACCTTC. Translated: CASSLARSTYGYTF.